These 13 T cell receptor beta chains were all obtained from the same sample, sequenced in a study of OX40 agonist ivuxolimab in advanced cancers. Method: immunoSEQ multiplex PCR; TCRdb's copy keeps in-frame clones and lacks some. The repertoire has 75,000 to 100,000 clones, around nine tenths of them found once; the top ten carry over 0.25%. The sample in question was CD4+ or CD8+ T cells sorted from blood, obtained in a trial of the OX40 agonist ivuxolimab. These receptors were collected from an adult with an advanced solid tumor such as melanoma, head and neck, liver or kidney cancer.

CDR3 loop: CASSQGVEQYV. CDR3 nucleotide sequence: TGTGCCAGCAGCCAAGGCGTCGAGCAGTACGTC. The rearrangement uses TRBV11-2 and TRBJ2-7; D unresolved. CDR3 length equals 11 residues. Germline loops: CDR1 SGHAT, CDR2 FQNNGV. V lost 5 bases and J 6 bases, leaving 8 bases between the germline ends.

This clone was observed a single time. The gene calls are TRBV28 and TRBJ2-7, with D tentatively TRBD1 (6 bases). This CDR3 has 16 amino acids. Germline-derived CDR1 and CDR2 are MDHEN and SYDVKM. Trimming left V 4 bases short and J 2 bases short, with 18 bases between. The CDR3: CASSSPPTGDPYEQYF. The CDR3 DNA reads as TGTGCCAGCAGTTCCCCCCCGACAGGAGACCCCTACGAGCAGTACTTC.

The chain has TRBV5-1 and TRBJ1-6; 7 positions agree with TRBD1. The length of the CDR3 is 16 residues. The V and J ends lost 0 bases and 6 bases, in that order; junction bases with no gene match: 6. The germline gives CDR1 SGHRS, CDR2 YFSETQ. The CDR3 region has the DNA TGCGCCAGCAGCTTGGAGGGGGCTATAGCTAATTCACCCCTCCACTTT. This translates into CASSLEGAIANSPLHF.

The chain is built from TRBV6-4 and TRBJ2-3, with a tentative D call TRBD2 (6 bases). The germline V and J ends were trimmed by 5 bases and 8 bases, with 11 bases remaining between them. Germline lookup yields CDR1 MRHNA and CDR2 SNTAGT. The CDR3 spans 12 residues. The CDR3 region is CASSPPGGTQYF. The CDR3 DNA is TGTGCCAGCAGTCCCCCCGGGGGTACGCAGTATTTT.

This clone was seen only once. V gene TRBV2 combines with J gene TRBJ1-2; unclear D gene. The V end was cut by 5 bases, the J end by 7 bases, with 8 bases between. Germline CDR1 SNHLY, CDR2 FYNNEI. The CDR3 consists of 11 residues. The CDR3: CASSPLGGYTF. The CDR3 DNA is TGTGCCAGCAGTCCCCTCGGTGGCTACACCTTC.

The chain recombines TRBV28 with TRBJ1-1; D is ambiguous. CDR3 size: 16 residues. Per germline, CDR1 MDHEN and CDR2 SYDVKM. V dropped 3 bases and J dropped 0 bases, with 14 bases sitting between them. The CDR3 region has the DNA TGTGCCAGCAGTTTTCCCAGCGCCCTTATGAACACTGAAGCTTTCTTT. Residues: CASSFPSALMNTEAFF. Filled out from reference TRBV28 and TRBJ1-1, the complete variable domain reads DVKVTQSSRYLVKRTGEKVFLECVQDMDHENMFWYRQDPGLGLRLIYFSYDVKMKEKGDIPEGYSVSREKKERFSLILESASTNQTSMYLCASSFPSALMNTEAFFGQGTRLTVV.

J is TRBJ1-1 and V is TRBV6-5; 7 positions agree with TRBD1. The CDR3 is 12 amino acids. The junction had 8 bases not matched to a gene; V was cut back by 6 bases and J by 10 bases. The germline V gene has CDR1 MNHEY and CDR2 SVGAGI. The CDR3 reads CASSPPTGRAFF. CDR3 DNA: TGTGCCAGCAGCCCGCCGACAGGGCGAGCTTTCTTT.

The rearrangement links TRBV28 to TRBJ2-7; D possibly corresponds to TRBD1 (6 bases). The V gene's germline CDR1 is MDHEN and CDR2 SYDVKM. The V end lost 3 bases, the J end lost 2 bases, and 11 bases lay between the germline ends. This CDR3 is built from 14 residues. The CDR3 protein is CASSFQDRPYEQYV. CDR3 nucleotides: TGTGCCAGCAGTTTTCAGGACAGACCCTACGAGCAGTACGTC.

The sample holds a few counts of this clone. The chain couples TRBV6-6 to TRBJ1-5; D remains ambiguous. The V gene's germline CDR1 is MNHNY and CDR2 SVGAGI (reference sequence). This CDR3 contains 15 residues. The ends were cut back, 2 bases at V and 0 bases at J, with 8 bases in the middle. The CDR3 DNA reads TGTGCCAGCAGTTACAACCCTAATAGCAATCAGCCCCAGCATTTT. Its translation is CASSYNPNSNQPQHF.

The V and J genes are TRBV9 and TRBJ2-7; 8 bases agree with TRBD2. Germline-derived CDR1 and CDR2 are SGDLS and YYNGEE. This CDR3 has 16 amino acids. V was clipped by 0 bases and J by 2 bases; unmatched bases: 7. CDR3 in amino acids: CASSVDGAGEAYEQYF. CDR3 DNA sequence: TGTGCCAGCAGCGTAGATGGAGCGGGAGAAGCCTACGAGCAGTACTTC.

The chain employs TRBV5-8 and TRBJ2-7; D not resolved. CDR1 SGHTS and CDR2 YDEGEE come from the germline V gene. The CDR3 consists of 13 residues. With 4 bases removed from V and 1 base from J, the gap between germline ends came to 9 bases. In DNA, the CDR3 is TGTGCCAGCAGCCATCGACGGTCCTACGAGCAGTACGTC. This codes for CASSHRRSYEQYV.

J is TRBJ1-1 and V is TRBV6-1; 7 bases fit TRBD1. The CDR3 is made up of 15 amino acids. Germline V gene lookup returns CDR1 MNHNS and CDR2 SASEGT. With 6 bases clipped from V and 4 bases from J, the junction kept 11 bases outside the gene matches. The CDR3 DNA is TGTGCCAGCAGAGTTAATTACCAGGGGGGCACTGAAGCTTTCTTT. Its protein product is CASRVNYQGGTEAFF.

This rearrangement joins TRBV7-9 to TRBJ1-2; D remains unclear. The CDR3 consists of 12 residues. Germline V gene sequence: CDR1 SEHNR, CDR2 FQNEAQ (reference sequence). V was clipped by 0 bases and J by 8 bases, with 7 bases between them. In nucleotides, the CDR3 is TGTGCCAGCAGCTTAGCCATCTCCGGCTACACCTTC. Translation: CASSLAISGYTF.